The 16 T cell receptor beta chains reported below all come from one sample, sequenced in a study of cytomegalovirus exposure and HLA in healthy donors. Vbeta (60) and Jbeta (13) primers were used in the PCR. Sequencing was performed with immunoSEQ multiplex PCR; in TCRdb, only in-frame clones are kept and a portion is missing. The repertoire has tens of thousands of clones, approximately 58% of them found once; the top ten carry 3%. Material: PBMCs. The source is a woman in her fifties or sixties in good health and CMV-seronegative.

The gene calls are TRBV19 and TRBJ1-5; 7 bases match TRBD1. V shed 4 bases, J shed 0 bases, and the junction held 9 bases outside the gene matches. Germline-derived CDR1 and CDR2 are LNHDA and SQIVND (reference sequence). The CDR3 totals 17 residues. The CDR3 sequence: CASSTPGDRHSNQPQHF. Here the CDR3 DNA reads TGTGCCAGTAGTACCCCGGGGGACAGACATAGCAATCAGCCCCAGCATTTT.

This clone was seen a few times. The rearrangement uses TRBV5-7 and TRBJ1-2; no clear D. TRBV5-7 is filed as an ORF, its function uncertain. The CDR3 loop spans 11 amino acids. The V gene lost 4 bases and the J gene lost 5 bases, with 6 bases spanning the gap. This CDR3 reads CASSPLYGYTF. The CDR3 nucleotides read TGTGCCAGCAGCCCTCTTTATGGCTACACCTTC.

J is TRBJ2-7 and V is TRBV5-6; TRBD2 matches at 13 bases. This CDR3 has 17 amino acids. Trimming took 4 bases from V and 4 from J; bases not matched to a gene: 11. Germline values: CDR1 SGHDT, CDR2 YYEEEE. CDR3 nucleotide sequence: TGTGCCAGCAGCACAGTAGGACTAGCGGGAGCCTGGTACGAGCAGTACTTC. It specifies CASSTVGLAGAWYEQYF.

CDR3 nucleotides: TGTGCCAGCAGCCCTGACTCAACCCGCACAGATACGCAGTATTTT. Its translation is CASSPDSTRTDTQYF. V usage is TRBV5-4 and J usage is TRBJ2-3; D unresolved. The germline gives CDR1 SGHNT, CDR2 YYREEE (reference sequence). This CDR3 has 15 amino acids. The germline V and J ends were trimmed by 4 bases and 1 base, with 13 bases remaining between them. The full variable domain, completed using reference TRBV5-4 and TRBJ2-3, is ETGVTQSPTHLIKTRGQQVTLRCSSQSGHNTVSWYQQALGQGPQFIFQYYREEENGRGNFPPRFSGLQFPNYSSELNVNALELDDSALYLCASSPDSTRTDTQYFGPGTRLTVL.

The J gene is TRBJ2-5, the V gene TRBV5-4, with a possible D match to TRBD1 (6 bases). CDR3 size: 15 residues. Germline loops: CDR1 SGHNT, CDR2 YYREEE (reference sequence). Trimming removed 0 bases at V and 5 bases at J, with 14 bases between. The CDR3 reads CASSLAETGGETQYF. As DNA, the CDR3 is TGTGCCAGCAGCTTGGCCGAGACAGGCGGGGAGACCCAGTACTTC.

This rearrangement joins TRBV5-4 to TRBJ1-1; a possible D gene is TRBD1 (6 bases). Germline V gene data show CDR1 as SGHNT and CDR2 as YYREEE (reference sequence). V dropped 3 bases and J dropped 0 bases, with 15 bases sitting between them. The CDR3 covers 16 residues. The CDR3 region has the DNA TGTGCCAGCAGCTCAGGGGCCGCCACATTGAACACTGAAGCTTTCTTT. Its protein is CASSSGAATLNTEAFF.

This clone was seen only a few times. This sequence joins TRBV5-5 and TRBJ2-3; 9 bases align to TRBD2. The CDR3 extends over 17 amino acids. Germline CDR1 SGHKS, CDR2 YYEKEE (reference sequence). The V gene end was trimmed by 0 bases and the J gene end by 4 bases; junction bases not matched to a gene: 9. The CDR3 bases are TGTGCCAGCAGCTTGGGATTCCGCGGGAGGGCGTCAGATACGCAGTATTTT. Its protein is CASSLGFRGRASDTQYF.

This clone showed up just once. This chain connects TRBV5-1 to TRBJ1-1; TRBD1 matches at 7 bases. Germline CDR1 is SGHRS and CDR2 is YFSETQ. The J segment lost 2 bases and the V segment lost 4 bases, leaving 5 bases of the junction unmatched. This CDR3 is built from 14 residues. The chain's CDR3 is CASSPPGGNTEAFF. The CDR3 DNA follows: TGCGCCAGCAGCCCACCAGGGGGAAACACTGAAGCTTTCTTT.

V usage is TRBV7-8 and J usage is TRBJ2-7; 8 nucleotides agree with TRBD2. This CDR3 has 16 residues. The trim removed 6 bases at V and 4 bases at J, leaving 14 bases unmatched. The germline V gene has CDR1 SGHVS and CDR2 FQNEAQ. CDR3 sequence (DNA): TGTGCCAGCAGTCGTTCCAGCGGGGGCGATTTTTACGAGCAGTACTTC. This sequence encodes CASSRSSGGDFYEQYF. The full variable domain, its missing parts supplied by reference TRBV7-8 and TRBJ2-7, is GAGVSQSPRYKVAKRGQDVALRCDPISGHVSLFWYQQALGQGPEFLTYFQNEAQLDKSGLPSDRFFAERPEGSVSTLKIQRTQQEDSAVYLCASSRSSGGDFYEQYFGPGTRLTVT.

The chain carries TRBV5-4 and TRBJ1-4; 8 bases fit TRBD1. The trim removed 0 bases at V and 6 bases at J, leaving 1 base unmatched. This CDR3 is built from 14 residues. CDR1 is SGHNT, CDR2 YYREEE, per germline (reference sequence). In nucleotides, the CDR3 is TGTGCCAGCAGCTTGGACAGGGGGGATGAAAAACTGTTTTTT. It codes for CASSLDRGDEKLFF.

The CDR3 DNA is TGTGCCAGCAGCTTGGGACAGGGTAACTCTGGGGCCAACGTCCTGACTTTC. Its protein product is CASSLGQGNSGANVLTF. This rearrangement joins TRBV7-6 to TRBJ2-6, with 9 bases identical to TRBD1. The germline gives CDR1 SGHVS, CDR2 FNYEAQ. V trimming: 3 bases; J trimming: 0 bases; junction bases outside the gene matches: 3. This CDR3 spans 17 amino acids.

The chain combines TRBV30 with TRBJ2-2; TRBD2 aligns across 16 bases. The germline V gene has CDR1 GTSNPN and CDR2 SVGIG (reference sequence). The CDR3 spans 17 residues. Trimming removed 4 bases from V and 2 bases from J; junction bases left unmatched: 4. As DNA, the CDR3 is TGTGCCTGGACCGGGACTAGCGGGAGGGCCAACACCGGGGAGCTGTTTTTT. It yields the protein CAWTGTSGRANTGELFF.

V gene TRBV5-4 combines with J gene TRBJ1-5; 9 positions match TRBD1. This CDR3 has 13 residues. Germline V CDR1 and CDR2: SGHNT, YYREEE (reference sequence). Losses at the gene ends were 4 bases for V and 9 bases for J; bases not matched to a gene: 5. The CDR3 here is CASSRTGDGPQHF. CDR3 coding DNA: TGTGCCAGCAGCCGGACAGGGGATGGGCCCCAGCATTTT.

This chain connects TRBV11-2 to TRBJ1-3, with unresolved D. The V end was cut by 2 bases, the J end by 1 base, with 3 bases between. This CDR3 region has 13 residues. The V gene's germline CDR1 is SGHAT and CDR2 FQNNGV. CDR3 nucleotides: TGTGCCAGCAGCTTATCTTCTGGAAACACCATATATTTT. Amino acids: CASSLSSGNTIYF.

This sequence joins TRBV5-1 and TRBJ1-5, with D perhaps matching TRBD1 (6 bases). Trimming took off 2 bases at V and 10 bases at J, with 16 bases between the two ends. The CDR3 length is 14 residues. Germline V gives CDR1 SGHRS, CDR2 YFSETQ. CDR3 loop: CASSLGDNTGPQHF. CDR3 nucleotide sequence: TGCGCCAGCAGCTTAGGGGACAACACAGGACCCCAGCATTTT.

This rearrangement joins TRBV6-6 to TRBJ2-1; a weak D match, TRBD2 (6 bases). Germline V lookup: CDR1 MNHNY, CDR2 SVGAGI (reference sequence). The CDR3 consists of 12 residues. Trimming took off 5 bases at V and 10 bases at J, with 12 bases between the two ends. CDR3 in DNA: TGTGCCAGCAGTCAAGCGGGCGGGGAGCAGTTCTTC. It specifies CASSQAGGEQFF.